Shown below are 7 T cell receptor beta chains from a single sample sequenced in a study of OX40 agonist ivuxolimab in advanced cancers. TCRdb keeps only in-frame clones here, not all; method: immunoSEQ multiplex PCR. This sample has about 64,000 clones; over 80% occur once, and the top ten carry under 3.5%. The source material was CD4+ or CD8+ T cells sorted from blood, sampled in a trial of the OX40 agonist ivuxolimab. These TCRs come from an adult with an advanced solid tumor such as melanoma, head and neck, liver or kidney cancer.

The chain has TRBV2 and TRBJ1-5; 7 positions match TRBD1. Unmatched junction bases numbered 6, after V lost 6 bases and J lost 7 bases. Germline CDR1 reads SNHLY; CDR2 reads FYNNEI. The CDR3 totals 13 residues. CDR3 residues: CASRYGTDQPQHF. CDR3 DNA: TGTGCCAGCAGGTACGGGACAGACCAGCCCCAGCATTTT.

The gene calls are TRBV4-1 and TRBJ1-1; 7 bases are a match to TRBD1. The CDR3 runs to 16 residues. CDR1 and CDR2 (germline): MGHRA, YSYEKL. V shed 1 base and J 0 bases; nucleotides not matched to a gene: 5. CDR3 in amino acids: CASSQGRGGLNTEAFF. Written as DNA, the CDR3 is TGCGCCAGCAGCCAAGGAAGAGGGGGCCTGAACACTGAAGCTTTCTTT.

The chain employs TRBV19 and TRBJ2-7; D gene ambiguous. This CDR3 contains 13 residues. Germline CDR1 and CDR2: LNHDA and SQIVND (reference sequence). V was clipped by 6 bases and J by 1 base, with 10 bases between them. The CDR3 DNA reads as TGTGCCAGTAGCCGAGGACCATCCTACGAGCAGTACTTC. Its protein is CASSRGPSYEQYF.

The chain combines TRBV5-4 with TRBJ2-1; TRBD2 matches at 11 bases. Germline CDR1 and CDR2: SGHNT and YYREEE (reference sequence). With V trimmed by 3 bases and J by 6 bases, 8 bases remained unmatched. CDR3 length: 16 amino acids. The CDR3 region is CASSSPLLAGGNEQFF. As DNA, the CDR3 is TGTGCCAGCAGCTCACCCCTGCTAGCGGGAGGCAATGAGCAGTTCTTC.

The rearrangement joins TRBV5-1 to TRBJ2-6; no clear D. The CDR3 is made up of 16 amino acids. CDR1 and CDR2 from the germline V gene are SGHRS and YFSETQ. Trimming stripped 0 bases from V and 2 bases from J, with 9 bases between. As DNA, the CDR3 is TGCGCCAGCAGCTTGGAAGGGCAGGCTGGGGCCAACGTCCTGACTTTC. This translates into CASSLEGQAGANVLTF.

The V gene is TRBV20-1, the J gene TRBJ2-5; no definite D call. This CDR3 is built from 10 residues. The V end lost 5 bases, the J end lost 5 bases, and 6 bases lay between the germline ends. Per the germline V gene, CDR1 is DFQATT and CDR2 is SNEGSKA (reference sequence). CDR3 DNA: TGCAGTGCTCTCTGGGAGACCCAGTACTTC. It translates to CSALWETQYF.

The chain recombines TRBV7-3 with TRBJ2-3; D may match TRBD1 or TRBD2 (5 bases each). Germline CDR1 reads SGHTA; CDR2 reads FQGTGA. The V end was cut by 4 bases, the J end by 4 bases, with 18 bases between. The CDR3 contains 16 residues. CDR3 sequence: CASSSSPGTGADTQYF. The CDR3 DNA is TGTGCCAGCAGCTCCTCACCCGGGACGGGCGCAGATACGCAGTATTTT. Combining the CDR3 with reference TRBV7-3 and TRBJ2-3 gives the whole variable domain GAGVSQTPSNKVTEKGKYVELRCDPISGHTALYWYRQSLGQGPEFLIYFQGTGAADDSGLPNDRFFAVRPEGSVSTLKIQRTERGDSAVYLCASSSSPGTGADTQYFGPGTRLTVL.